These 14 T cell receptor beta chains share one sample of origin, sequenced in a study of shared clonotypes between healthy human individuals. Clones were sequenced by immunoSEQ multiplex PCR, and TCRdb holds only the in-frame ones, with some missing. Here the sample spans roughly 2.2 million clones, around 92% being singletons. Sequencing was performed on naive CD4+ T cells from PBMCs. Indicated subset: CD45RA+ positively selected. The source of these receptors is a man between 18 and 29 years old in good health. Some clones in this sample may be carry-over from other donors' samples.

This clone was recorded once. This chain connects TRBV28 to TRBJ1-3; the D gene is possibly TRBD1 (5 bases). CDR3 size: 16 residues. The germline V and J ends were trimmed by 8 bases and 0 bases, with 17 bases remaining between them. Germline-derived CDR1 and CDR2 are MDHEN and SYDVKM. Here the CDR3 reads CASEGQSPGSGNTIYF. The CDR3 region has the DNA TGTGCCAGCGAGGGGCAGTCTCCGGGCTCTGGAAACACCATATATTTT.

The chain employs TRBV6-4 and TRBJ2-1, with 7 positions matching TRBD2. Losses at the gene ends were 0 bases for V and 6 bases for J; bases not matched to a gene: 14. This CDR3 is 18 amino acids long. The germline V gene has CDR1 MRHNA and CDR2 SNTAGT. CDR3 bases: TGTGCCAGCAGTGACTCAAGCGGGAATAAACGGGGGTGCAATGAGCAGTTCTTC. Amino acid sequence: CASSDSSGNKRGCNEQFF.

The V gene is TRBV6-5, the J gene TRBJ2-5; D is perhaps TRBD1 (6 bases). Trimming pared 3 bases from V and 0 bases from J, leaving 11 bases between. The germline V gene encodes CDR1 MNHEY and CDR2 SVGAGI. This CDR3 has 15 amino acids. CDR3 nucleotide sequence: TGTGCCAGCAGTTATCCAGGGGCCTACCAAGAGACCCAGTACTTC. Amino acids: CASSYPGAYQETQYF.

The chain has TRBV5-1 and TRBJ1-4; weak D call: TRBD1 (5 bases). CDR3 size: 14 residues. Per germline, CDR1 SGHRS and CDR2 YFSETQ. V was pared by 4 bases and J by 8 bases, with 15 bases between. CDR3 residues: CASSPRGSTEKLFF. The DNA for the CDR3 is TGCGCCAGCAGCCCTCGGGGGTCGACCGAAAAACTGTTTTTT.

The V and J genes are TRBV18 and TRBJ2-1; D call uncertain. V was cut by 2 bases and J by 8 bases, with 16 bases left in between. CDR3 length equals 15 residues. The V gene's germline CDR1 is KGHSH and CDR2 LQKENI. The CDR3 reads CASSPFGFGVDEQFF. The CDR3 DNA follows: TGTGCCAGCTCACCATTTGGATTTGGCGTGGATGAGCAGTTCTTC.

The chain couples TRBV28 to TRBJ2-7; 7 bases line up with TRBD2. CDR1 is MDHEN and CDR2 is SYDVKM in the germline V gene. The CDR3 is 15 amino acids. V dropped 2 bases and J dropped 5; count of bases not matched to a gene: 9. CDR3 DNA: TGTGCCAGCAGTTTAGTGGGTCTAGCGGAAGACGAGCAGTACTTC. Protein sequence: CASSLVGLAEDEQYF.

As to this clone: The sample contains more than one DNA sequence encoding this CDR3. V usage is TRBV7-3 and J usage is TRBJ2-1; 12 nucleotides align to TRBD2. V was pared by 4 bases and J by 5 bases, with 3 bases of the junction left unmatched. Per the germline V gene, CDR1 is SGHTA and CDR2 is FQGTGA. The CDR3 length is 15 residues. DNA for the CDR3: TGTGCCAGCAGCTCCGGGACTAGCGGGCACAATGAGCAGTTCTTC. Its translation: CASSSGTSGHNEQFF.

This chain joins TRBV28 and TRBJ2-4; the D gene is possibly TRBD1 (6 bases). The CDR3 length is 15 residues. Trimming took 2 bases from V and 4 from J, leaving 12 bases between them. Germline V lookup: CDR1 MDHEN, CDR2 SYDVKM. CDR3 residues: CASSLGLQGKNIQYF. Written as DNA, the CDR3 is TGTGCCAGCAGTTTAGGGTTACAGGGAAAAAACATTCAGTACTTC.

This clone occurred once. The genes are TRBV5-1 and TRBJ2-5; TRBD2 might be the D (5 bases). V was trimmed by 2 bases and J by 4 bases, leaving 15 bases between them. The CDR3 consists of 15 residues. CDR1 SGHRS and CDR2 YFSETQ come from the germline V gene. CDR3: CASSFEAVRGETQYF. In DNA, the CDR3 is TGCGCCAGCAGCTTTGAGGCGGTTCGGGGAGAGACCCAGTACTTC.

The chain recombines TRBV6-1 with TRBJ1-5, with 11 bases identical to TRBD1. The junction had 1 base not matched to a gene; V was cut back by 3 bases and J by 6 bases. This CDR3 region has 14 residues. The germline CDR1 and CDR2 sequences are MNHNS and SASEGT. This chain's CDR3 is CASSEGTGGQPQHF. The CDR3 DNA reads TGTGCCAGCAGTGAGGGGACAGGGGGTCAGCCCCAGCATTTT.

This clone appeared a single time. V gene TRBV25-1 combines with J gene TRBJ2-7; a weak D match, TRBD2 (6 bases). Germline CDR1 reads MGHDK; CDR2 reads SYGVNS. V was pared by 5 bases and J by 3 bases, with 17 bases between. This CDR3 has 15 amino acids. The CDR3 sequence is CASSILGLKDYEQYF. CDR3 in DNA: TGTGCCAGCAGTATCTTGGGACTCAAAGACTACGAGCAGTACTTC.

The rearrangement links TRBV6-4 to TRBJ1-1, with a tentative D call TRBD1 (6 bases). The CDR3 has 11 amino acids. V dropped 8 bases and J dropped 11 bases, with 15 bases sitting between them. The germline V gene encodes CDR1 MRHNA and CDR2 SNTAGT. The CDR3 bases are TGTGCCAGCCTTTCAGGGGTACGGGCTTTCTTT. Residues: CASLSGVRAFF.

To note about this clone: Other DNA sequences in this sample translate to the same CDR3. V gene TRBV29-1 combines with J gene TRBJ2-7; D is possibly TRBD2 (6 bases). Germline CDR1 reads SQVTM; CDR2 reads ANQGSEA. Trimming took 3 bases from V and 2 from J, leaving 8 bases between them. This CDR3 has 12 residues. For the CDR3, the DNA is TGCAGCGTTGACGGGGGACCCTACGAGCAGTACTTC. Translating it yields CSVDGGPYEQYF.

This clone was seen a single time. V and J are TRBV5-8 and TRBJ1-1, with TRBD1 as a possible D gene (5 bases). Trimming shortened V by 1 base and J by 5 bases, and 9 bases separated the two germline ends. Germline V CDR1 and CDR2: SGHTS, YDEGEE. The CDR3 has 13 amino acids. The CDR3 reads CASSLPGGTEAFF. CDR3 nucleotides: TGTGCCAGCAGCTTGCCGGGGGGGACTGAAGCTTTCTTT.